The T cell receptor (beta chain) under discussion was sequenced for a study of blood T cells in healthy people across ages. The use of a sample-barcoded 5' primer and a J-beta primer mix characterized a second PCR of about 7 to 12 cycles. No fewer than 3 million CDR3-containing paired-end reads came from each sample. TCRdb independently ran MiXCR on the 5' RACE reads; one entry per CDR3 protein. The sample has hundreds of thousands of distinct CDR3 sequences; about 28% are singletons. V gave up 0 bases and J gave up 10 bases; unmatched junction bases: 5. Germline V gene data show CDR1 as LGHNA and CDR2 as YSLEER. The CDR3 runs to 14 residues. The table lists this clonotype with a few counts.

The V and J genes are TRBV4-3 and TRBJ2-2; 7 bases agree with TRBD2. The sequence was collected from a woman aged 80 or older in good health. Material: blood. In nucleotides, the CDR3 is TGCGCCAGCAGCCAAGATGGGCGGGGGTCGGAGCTGTTTTTT. This gives the protein CASSQDGRGSELFF.